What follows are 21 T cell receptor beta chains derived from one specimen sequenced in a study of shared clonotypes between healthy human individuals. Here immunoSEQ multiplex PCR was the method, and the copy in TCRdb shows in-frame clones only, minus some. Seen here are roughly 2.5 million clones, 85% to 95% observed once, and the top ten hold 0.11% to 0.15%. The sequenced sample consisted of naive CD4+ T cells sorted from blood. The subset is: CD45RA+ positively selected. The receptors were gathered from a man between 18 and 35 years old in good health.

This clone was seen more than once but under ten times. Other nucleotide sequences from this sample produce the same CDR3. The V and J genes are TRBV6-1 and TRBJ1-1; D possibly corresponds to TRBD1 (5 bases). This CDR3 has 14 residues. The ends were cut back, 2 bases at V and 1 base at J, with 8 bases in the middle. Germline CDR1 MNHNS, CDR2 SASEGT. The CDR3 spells CASSERQGNTEAFF. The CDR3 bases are TGTGCCAGCAGTGAACGTCAGGGGAACACTGAAGCTTTCTTT.

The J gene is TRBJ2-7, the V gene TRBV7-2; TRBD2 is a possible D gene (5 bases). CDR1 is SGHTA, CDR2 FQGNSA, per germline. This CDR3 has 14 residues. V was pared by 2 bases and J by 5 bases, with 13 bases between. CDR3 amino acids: CASSLLGSPHEQYF. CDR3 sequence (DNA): TGTGCCAGCAGCTTACTAGGGAGTCCCCACGAGCAGTACTTC.

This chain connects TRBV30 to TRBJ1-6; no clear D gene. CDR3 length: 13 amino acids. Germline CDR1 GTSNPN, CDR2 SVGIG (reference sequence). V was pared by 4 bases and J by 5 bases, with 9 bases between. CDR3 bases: TGTGCCTGGATGAACAGTGATAATTCACCCCTCCACTTT. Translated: CAWMNSDNSPLHF.

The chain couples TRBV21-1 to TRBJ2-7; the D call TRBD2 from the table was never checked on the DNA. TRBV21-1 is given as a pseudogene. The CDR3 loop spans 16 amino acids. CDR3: CASSKDPSPNVYEQYF. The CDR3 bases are TGTGCCAGCAGCAAAGATCCTAGTCCCAATGTCTACGAGCAGTACTTC.

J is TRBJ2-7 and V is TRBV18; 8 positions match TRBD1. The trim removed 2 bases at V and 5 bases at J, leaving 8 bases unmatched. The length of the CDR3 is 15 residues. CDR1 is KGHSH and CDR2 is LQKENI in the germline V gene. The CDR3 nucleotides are TGTGCCAGCTCACCAACCTGGACAGGGACGGACGAGCAGTACTTC. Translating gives CASSPTWTGTDEQYF.

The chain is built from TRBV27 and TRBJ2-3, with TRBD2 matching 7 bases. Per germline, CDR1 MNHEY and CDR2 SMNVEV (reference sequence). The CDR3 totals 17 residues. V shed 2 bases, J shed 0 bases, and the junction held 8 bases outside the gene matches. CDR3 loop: CASSLKGRGSSTDTQYF. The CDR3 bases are TGTGCCAGCAGTTTAAAAGGGCGGGGGTCCAGCACAGATACGCAGTATTTT.

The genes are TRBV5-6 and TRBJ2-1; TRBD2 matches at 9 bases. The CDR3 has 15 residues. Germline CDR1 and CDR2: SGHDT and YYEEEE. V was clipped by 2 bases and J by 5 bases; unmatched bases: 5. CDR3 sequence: CASSLPGLANNEQFF. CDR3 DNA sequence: TGTGCCAGCAGCTTACCGGGACTAGCCAACAATGAGCAGTTCTTC.

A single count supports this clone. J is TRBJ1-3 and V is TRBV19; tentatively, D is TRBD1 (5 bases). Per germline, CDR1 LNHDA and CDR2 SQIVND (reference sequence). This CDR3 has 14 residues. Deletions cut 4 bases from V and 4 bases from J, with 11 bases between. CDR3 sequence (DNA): TGTGCCAGTAGTACCGGGGGGATCGGAAACACCATATATTTT. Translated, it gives CASSTGGIGNTIYF.

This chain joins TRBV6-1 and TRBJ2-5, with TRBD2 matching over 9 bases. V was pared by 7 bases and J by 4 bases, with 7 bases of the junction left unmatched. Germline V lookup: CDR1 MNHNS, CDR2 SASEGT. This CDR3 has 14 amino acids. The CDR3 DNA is TGTGCCAGCATCCCAATGGGACTAGCAGAGACCCAGTACTTC. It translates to CASIPMGLAETQYF.

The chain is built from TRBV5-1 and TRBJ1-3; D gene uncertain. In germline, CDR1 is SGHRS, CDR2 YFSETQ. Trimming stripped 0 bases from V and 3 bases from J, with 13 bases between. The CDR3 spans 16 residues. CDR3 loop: CASSLAGVRRGNTIYF. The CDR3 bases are TGCGCCAGCAGCTTGGCGGGAGTCCGTCGTGGAAACACCATATATTTT.

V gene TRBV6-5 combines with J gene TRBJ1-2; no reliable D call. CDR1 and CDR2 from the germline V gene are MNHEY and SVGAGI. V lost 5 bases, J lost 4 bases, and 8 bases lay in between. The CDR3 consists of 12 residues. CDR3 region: CASSKGPYGYTF. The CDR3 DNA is TGTGCCAGCAGTAAAGGACCCTATGGCTACACCTTC.

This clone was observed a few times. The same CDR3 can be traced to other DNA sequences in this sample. The CDR3 is CASSVVGYNEQFF. In nucleotides, the CDR3 is TGTGCCAGCAGCGTAGTGGGGTACAATGAGCAGTTCTTC. The chain couples TRBV9 to TRBJ2-1; D unclear. CDR3 length equals 13 residues. Germline CDR1 is SGDLS and CDR2 is YYNGEE. V was shortened by 0 bases and J by 4 bases, with 5 bases between the two germline ends.

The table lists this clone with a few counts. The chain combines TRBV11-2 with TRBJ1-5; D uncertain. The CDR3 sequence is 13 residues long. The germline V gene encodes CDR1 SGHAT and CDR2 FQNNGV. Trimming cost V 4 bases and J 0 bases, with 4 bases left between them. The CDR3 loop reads CASSWDSNQPQHF. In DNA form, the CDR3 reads TGTGCCAGCAGCTGGGATAGCAATCAGCCCCAGCATTTT.

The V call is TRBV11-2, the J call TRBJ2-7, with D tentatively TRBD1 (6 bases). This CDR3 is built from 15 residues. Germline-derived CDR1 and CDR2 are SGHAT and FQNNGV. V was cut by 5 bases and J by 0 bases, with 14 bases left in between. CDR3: CASSEGTLSSYEQYF. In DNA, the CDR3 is TGTGCCAGCAGCGAAGGGACATTGAGCTCCTACGAGCAGTACTTC. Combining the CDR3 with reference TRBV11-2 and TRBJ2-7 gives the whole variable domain EAGVAQSPRYKIIEKRQSVAFWCNPISGHATLYWYQQILGQGPKLLIQFQNNGVVDDSQLPKDRFSAERLKGVDSTLKIQPAKLEDSAVYLCASSEGTLSSYEQYFGPGTRLTVT.

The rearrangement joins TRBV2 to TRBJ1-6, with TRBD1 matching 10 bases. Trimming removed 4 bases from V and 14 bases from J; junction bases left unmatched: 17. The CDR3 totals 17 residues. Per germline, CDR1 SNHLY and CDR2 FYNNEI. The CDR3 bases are TGTGCCAGCAGTGCCCTTGGGACAGGGGCCCTAGGATTTACCCTCCACTTT. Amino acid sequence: CASSALGTGALGFTLHF.

CDR3 loop: CASSPKLAGVTDTQYF. The CDR3 coding sequence is TGTGCCAGCAGCCCTAAGCTAGCGGGGGTCACAGATACGCAGTATTTT. The chain uses TRBV5-4 and TRBJ2-3; TRBD2 agrees at 10 bases. CDR3 length: 16 amino acids. V was pared by 4 bases and J by 2 bases, with 7 bases of the junction left unmatched. CDR1 is SGHNT, CDR2 YYREEE, per germline (reference sequence).

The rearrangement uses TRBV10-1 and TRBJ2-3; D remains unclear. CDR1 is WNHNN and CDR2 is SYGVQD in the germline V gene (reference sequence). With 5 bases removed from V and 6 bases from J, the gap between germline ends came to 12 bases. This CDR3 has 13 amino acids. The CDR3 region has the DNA TGCGCCAGCAGTTCTTACCACGGGGATACGCAGTATTTT. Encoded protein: CASSSYHGDTQYF.

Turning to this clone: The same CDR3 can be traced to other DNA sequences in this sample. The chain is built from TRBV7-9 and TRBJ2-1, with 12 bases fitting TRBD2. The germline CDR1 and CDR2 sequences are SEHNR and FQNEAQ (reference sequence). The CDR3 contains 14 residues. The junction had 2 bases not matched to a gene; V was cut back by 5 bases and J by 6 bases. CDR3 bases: TGTGCCAGCAGCCGACTAGCGGGAGCCAATGAGCAGTTCTTC. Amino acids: CASSRLAGANEQFF.

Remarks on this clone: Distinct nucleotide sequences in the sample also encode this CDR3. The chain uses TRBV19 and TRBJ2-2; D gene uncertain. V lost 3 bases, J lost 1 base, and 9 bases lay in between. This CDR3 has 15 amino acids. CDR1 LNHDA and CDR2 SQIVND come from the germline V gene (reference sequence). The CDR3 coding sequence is TGTGCCAGTAGTATTGGCCAAGGGAACACCGGGGAGCTGTTTTTT. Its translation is CASSIGQGNTGELFF.

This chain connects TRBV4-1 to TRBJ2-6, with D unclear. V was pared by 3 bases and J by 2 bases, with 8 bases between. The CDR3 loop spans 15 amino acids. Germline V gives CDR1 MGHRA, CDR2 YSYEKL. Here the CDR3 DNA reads TGCGCCAGCAGCCAGGCAGGAACTGGGGCCAACGTCCTGACTTTC. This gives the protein CASSQAGTGANVLTF.

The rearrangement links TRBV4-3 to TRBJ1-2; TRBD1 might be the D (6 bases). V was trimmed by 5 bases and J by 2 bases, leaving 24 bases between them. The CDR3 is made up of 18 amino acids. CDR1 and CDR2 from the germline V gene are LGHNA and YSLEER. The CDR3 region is CASSVTLTGDSVNYGYTF. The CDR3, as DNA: TGCGCCAGCAGCGTAACACTGACAGGAGACAGTGTCAACTATGGCTACACCTTC.